Below are 22 T cell receptor beta chains sequenced from a single sample in a study of ipilimumab plus nivolumab after autologous stem cell transplantation. Sequencing used immunoSEQ multiplex PCR; TCRdb keeps in-frame clones, though not all of them. The sample records roughly 16,000 clones, around 81% being singletons. The sequenced sample was PBMCs, obtained in a trial of ipilimumab plus nivolumab as post-transplant consolidation. The source of these receptors is a male donor with diffuse large B-cell lymphoma.

The V and J genes are TRBV6-5 and TRBJ2-1; D is perhaps TRBD1 (6 bases). The CDR3 runs 13 residues. CDR1 and CDR2 (germline): MNHEY, SVGAGI. Trimming cost V 1 base and J 7 bases, with 8 bases left between them. The CDR3: CASSYYRANEQFF. The CDR3 nucleotides read TGTGCCAGCAGTTACTACAGGGCTAATGAGCAGTTCTTC.

The chain joins TRBV28 to TRBJ2-7; the match to TRBD1 covers 9 bases. Germline assignment: CDR1 MDHEN and CDR2 SYDVKM. The CDR3 is made up of 16 amino acids. The ends lost 6 bases at V and 1 base at J; junction bases unmatched: 10. CDR3 in amino acids: CASSSIRDRASYEQYF. Written as DNA, the CDR3 is TGTGCCAGCAGCTCGATCCGGGACAGGGCGTCCTACGAGCAGTACTTC.

The genes are TRBV7-6 and TRBJ2-5, with a tentative D call TRBD1 (7 bases). This CDR3 spans 13 amino acids. CDR1 is SGHVS, CDR2 FNYEAQ, per germline. Trimming pared 1 base from V and 7 bases from J, leaving 10 bases between. CDR3 protein: CASSLVQGGTQYF. The CDR3 DNA sequence: TGTGCCAGCAGCTTAGTTCAGGGGGGGACCCAGTACTTC.

The V and J genes are TRBV5-4 and TRBJ1-4; D is unclear. The CDR3 length is 14 residues. V gave up 2 bases and J gave up 3 bases, with 8 bases separating them. CDR1 SGHNT and CDR2 YYREEE come from the germline V gene (reference sequence). The DNA for the CDR3 is TGTGCCAGCAGCTTCGAACCGTCTAATGAAAAACTGTTTTTT. It is translated as CASSFEPSNEKLFF.

The CDR3 DNA reads as TGTGCCAGCAGCGGGGGACTAGCGGCGGGGTACGAGCAGTACTTC. Translated: CASSGGLAAGYEQYF. The chain joins TRBV5-4 to TRBJ2-7; 11 bases map to TRBD2. Germline V lookup: CDR1 SGHNT, CDR2 YYREEE (reference sequence). This CDR3 is 15 amino acids long. J lost 4 bases, V lost 4 bases, and 7 bases had no gene match.

In its sample, this clone was seen a few times. The chain recombines TRBV29-1 with TRBJ2-1; D uncertain. The germline gives CDR1 SQVTM, CDR2 ANQGSEA. V was cut by 6 bases and J by 3 bases, with 12 bases left in between. The CDR3 is 13 amino acids. The CDR3 loop is CSVRARGYNEQFF. DNA of the CDR3: TGCAGCGTCCGGGCCCGTGGCTACAATGAGCAGTTCTTC.

This clone was seen just once. The chain has TRBV7-2 and TRBJ2-1; D gene unclear. CDR1 and CDR2 from the germline V gene are SGHTA and FQGNSA. V dropped 5 bases and J dropped 10 bases, with 15 bases sitting between them. The CDR3 has 13 amino acids. CDR3 in DNA: TGTGCCAGCAGCCCAGACTCTCTACGGGAGCAGTTCTTC. As protein: CASSPDSLREQFF. The whole variable domain, remainder taken from reference TRBV7-2 and TRBJ2-1, is GAGVSQSPSNKVTEKGKDVELRCDPISGHTALYWYRQSLGQGLEFLIYFQGNSAPDKSGLPSDRFSAERTGGSVSTLTIQRTQQEDSAVYLCASSPDSLREQFFGPGTRLTVL.

The chain uses TRBV19 and TRBJ1-2, with 9 bases that match TRBD1. This CDR3 is 16 amino acids long. The V segment lost 3 bases and the J segment 2 bases; nucleotides outside the gene matches: 7. Germline V gene sequence: CDR1 LNHDA, CDR2 SQIVND (reference sequence). CDR3 sequence reads: CASSIGTGNGNYGYTF. For the CDR3, the DNA is TGTGCCAGTAGTATTGGGACAGGGAATGGCAACTATGGCTACACCTTC.

The rearrangement links TRBV11-2 to TRBJ2-7; 8 nucleotides agree with TRBD1. Germline-derived CDR1 and CDR2 are SGHAT and FQNNGV. V shed 4 bases and J 2 bases; nucleotides not matched to a gene: 4. The CDR3 sequence is 14 residues long. CDR3 coding DNA: TGTGCCAGCAGCTCCGGACAGGGCCCCTACGAGCAGTACTTC. Translating it yields CASSSGQGPYEQYF. The whole variable domain, filled in from reference TRBV11-2 and TRBJ2-7, reads EAGVAQSPRYKIIEKRQSVAFWCNPISGHATLYWYQQILGQGPKLLIQFQNNGVVDDSQLPKDRFSAERLKGVDSTLKIQPAKLEDSAVYLCASSSGQGPYEQYFGPGTRLTVT.

The chain employs TRBV28 and TRBJ2-2, with D possibly being TRBD1 (6 bases). The germline gives CDR1 MDHEN, CDR2 SYDVKM. The CDR3 totals 14 residues. Deletions cut 6 bases from V and 5 bases from J, with 13 bases between. The CDR3 coding sequence is TGTGCCAGCAGGGGGCAGGGGCGGACCGGGGAGCTGTTTTTT. This sequence encodes CASRGQGRTGELFF.

The J gene is TRBJ1-2, the V gene TRBV30; maybe TRBD1 (5 bases). From germline, CDR1 is GTSNPN and CDR2 SVGIG (reference sequence). Trimming removed 5 bases from V and 0 bases from J, with 13 bases in between. The CDR3 totals 14 residues. The CDR3 DNA reads TGTGCCTGGGGTGGGACGCTAGCTAACTATGGCTACACCTTC. Translating gives CAWGGTLANYGYTF.

Within the sample, this clone is medium-sized. The rearrangement links TRBV5-6 to TRBJ2-7; TRBD1 might be the D (6 bases). CDR3 length: 14 residues. Germline CDR1 is SGHDT and CDR2 is YYEEEE. V was cut by 5 bases and J by 6 bases, with 18 bases left in between. The CDR3 bases are TGTGCCAGCAGTTTTGGGACACCACTAGGCGAGCAGTACTTC. As protein: CASSFGTPLGEQYF.

This chain links TRBV7-3 with TRBJ1-6; D call uncertain. In germline, CDR1 is SGHTA, CDR2 FQGTGA. This CDR3 is built from 15 residues. The germline V and J ends were trimmed by 5 bases and 4 bases, with 12 bases remaining between them. The CDR3 coding sequence is TGTGCCAGCAGCCACGCGGGGTGGTATAATTCACCCCTCCACTTT. This translates into CASSHAGWYNSPLHF.

V is TRBV5-1 and J is TRBJ2-1; 10 bases are a match to TRBD2. CDR3 size: 17 residues. Germline-derived CDR1 and CDR2 are SGHRS and YFSETQ. With 0 bases clipped from V and 0 bases from J, the junction kept 3 bases outside the gene matches. The DNA for the CDR3 is TGCGCCAGCAGCTTGGTCGGGACTAGCGACTCCTACAATGAGCAGTTCTTC. It specifies CASSLVGTSDSYNEQFF.

The V and J genes are TRBV5-1 and TRBJ2-1; possible D gene TRBD2, 6 bases. Trimming stripped 0 bases from V and 7 bases from J, with 11 bases between. The CDR3 runs 14 residues. Germline CDR1 reads SGHRS; CDR2 reads YFSETQ. Here the CDR3 reads CASSLGLEFNEQFF. Written as DNA, the CDR3 is TGCGCCAGCAGCTTGGGACTAGAGTTTAATGAGCAGTTCTTC. The entire variable domain, with the rest obtained from reference TRBV5-1 and TRBJ2-1, is as follows: KAGVTQTPRYLIKTRGQQVTLSCSPISGHRSVSWYQQTPGQGLQFLFEYFSETQRNKGNFPGRFSGRQFSNSRSEMNVSTLELGDSALYLCASSLGLEFNEQFFGPGTRLTVL.

This chain uses TRBV7-9 with TRBJ2-4, with D unresolved. The CDR3 contains 12 residues. The ends were cut back, 3 bases at V and 9 bases at J, with 9 bases in the middle. Germline assignment: CDR1 SEHNR and CDR2 FQNEAQ (reference sequence). For the CDR3, the DNA is TGTGCCAGCAGCTTCGAAGTGTTCATTCAGTACTTC. Its translation: CASSFEVFIQYF. Full variable domain (remainder filled in from reference TRBV7-9 and TRBJ2-4): DTGVSQNPRHKITKRGQNVTFRCDPISEHNRLYWYRQTLGQGPEFLTYFQNEAQLEKSRLLSDRFSAERPKGSFSTLEIQRTEQGDSAMYLCASSFEVFIQYFGAGTRLSVL.

This sequence joins TRBV7-9 and TRBJ1-2; TRBD1 matches 12 bases. The CDR3 has 18 amino acids. With V trimmed by 5 bases and J by 4 bases, 14 bases remained unmatched. The germline V gene has CDR1 SEHNR and CDR2 FQNEAQ (reference sequence). CDR3 DNA sequence: TGTGCCAGCAGCGCCCTGGGGGACAGGGGGCTATGGGGCTATGGCTACACCTTC. Residues: CASSALGDRGLWGYGYTF.

This sequence joins TRBV5-4 and TRBJ1-6; D perhaps matches TRBD1 (5 bases). Germline V gene sequence: CDR1 SGHNT, CDR2 YYREEE (reference sequence). The CDR3 is 16 amino acids. V gave up 4 bases and J gave up 11 bases, with 22 bases separating them. The CDR3 is CASSPWTPRGAAPLHF. The CDR3 DNA sequence: TGTGCCAGCAGCCCGTGGACGCCTAGGGGAGCGGCACCCCTCCACTTT.

As concerns this clone: Other DNA sequences in the same sample also yield this CDR3. The chain recombines TRBV7-9 with TRBJ2-7; D uncertain. The V and J ends lost 5 bases and 7 bases respectively, with 9 bases between them. In germline, CDR1 is SEHNR, CDR2 FQNEAQ (reference sequence). This CDR3 comprises 11 residues. In DNA form, the CDR3 reads TGTGCCAGCAGCCCTCTCGGTGAGCAGTACTTC. Amino acids: CASSPLGEQYF.

This chain uses TRBV21-1 with TRBJ2-3; the D call of TRBD1 is as the table states it, not checked on the DNA. TRBV21-1 is described as a pseudogene. The CDR3 spans 18 residues. The DNA of the CDR3 is TGTGCCAGCAGCAAAGAAACCCGGGACAGGGACTACACAGATACGCAGTATTTT. It codes for CASSKETRDRDYTDTQYF.

This sequence joins TRBV19 and TRBJ1-5; no definite D call. The V and J ends lost 3 bases and 7 bases respectively, with 19 bases between them. The CDR3 loop spans 16 amino acids. In germline, CDR1 is LNHDA, CDR2 SQIVND (reference sequence). The CDR3 region has the DNA TGTGCCAGTAGTATTTTGTCCGTGGCAGCAAAGCAGCCCCAGCATTTT. It encodes CASSILSVAAKQPQHF. Full variable domain (remainder filled in from reference TRBV19 and TRBJ1-5): DGGITQSPKYLFRKEGQNVTLSCEQNLNHDAMYWYRQDPGQGLRLIYYSQIVNDFQKGDIAEGYSVSREKKESFPLTVTSAQKNPTAFYLCASSILSVAAKQPQHFGDGTRLSIL.

The V gene is TRBV2, the J gene TRBJ2-6; TRBD1 is a possible D gene (5 bases). The CDR3 is 15 residues long. Germline-derived CDR1 and CDR2 are SNHLY and FYNNEI. V was trimmed by 6 bases and J by 2 bases, leaving 11 bases between them. CDR3 coding DNA: TGTGCCAGCAGGATCAGGGTAACTGGGGCCAACGTCCTGACTTTC. Translating gives CASRIRVTGANVLTF.